Listed below are T cell receptor beta chains from one sample, sequenced in a study of regulatory T cells in long-lasting Graves disease. TCRdb fed the multiplex PCR reads into MiXCR, producing one record per CDR3 protein. The data contain about 660,000 distinct CDR3 sequences, 25% to 35% of them singletons. The sample consisted of peripheral blood mononuclear cells (PBMCs), taken when the disease was refractory, from a patient treated with antithyroid drugs. The receptor source for this set is a female donor with Graves disease. CDR3s include the opening cysteine and the closing phenylalanine or tryptophan. Each record gives: D gene, V gene, clone size, J gene, CDR3 length, CDR3 protein, CDR3 DNA. The D gene is left open where the match is weak. Some rows mark clone size as missing; the rest say once, few, many or name a class of expanded clone.

>TRBD1|TRBV7-3|NA|TRBJ1-1|15
CASSQETGVNTEAFF
TGTGCCAGCAGCCAAGAGACAGGGGTAAACACTGAAGCTTTCTTT
>NA|TRBV7-9|NA|TRBJ2-1|15
CASSLAGTLYNEQFF
TGTGCCAGCAGCTTAGCCGGGACTCTCTACAATGAGCAGTTCTTC
>NA|TRBV12-3/TRBV12-4|NA|TRBJ2-6|16
CASSSEQGRGANVLTF
TGTGCCAGCAGTTCGGAACAGGGTAGAGGGGCCAACGTCCTGACTTTC
>NA|TRBV20-1|few|TRBJ2-7|15
CSARRTAEPKYEQYF
TGCAGTGCTCGCCGGACAGCCGAGCCGAAGTACGAGCAGTACTTC
>TRBD1|TRBV20-1|many|TRBJ2-7|13
CSATRDRFYEQYF
TGCAGTGCTACCCGGGACAGGTTCTACGAGCAGTACTTC
>NA|TRBV29-1|few|TRBJ1-1|12
CSVVRTSKRAFF
TGCAGCGTTGTTAGGACTTCCAAAAGGGCTTTCTTT
>TRBD2|TRBV11-2|NA|TRBJ2-5|16
CASSSGLLAGEETQYF
TGTGCCAGCAGCTCCGGGCTCCTAGCGGGAGAAGAGACCCAGTACTTC
>TRBD2|TRBV2|NA|TRBJ2-1|16
CASSPRLAGWLMEQFF
TGTGCCAGCAGCCCAAGACTAGCGGGTTGGCTAATGGAGCAGTTCTTC
>NA|TRBV4-2|few|TRBJ2-7|15
CASSQEIGFAYEQYF
TGTGCCAGCAGCCAAGAGATCGGTTTTGCCTACGAGCAGTACTTC
>NA|TRBV6-4|NA|TRBJ2-1|11
CASSEVGEQFF
TGTGCCAGCAGTGAAGTCGGTGAGCAGTTCTTC
>NA|TRBV19|NA|TRBJ1-2|16
CASSIDLQGTRNGYTF
TGTGCCAGTAGTATAGATCTCCAAGGGACACGGAATGGCTACACCTTC
>NA|TRBV19|few|TRBJ1-1|13
CASSIVFGTEAFF
TGTGCCAGTAGTATTGTGTTTGGGACTGAAGCTTTCTTT
>NA|TRBV2|many|TRBJ2-7|15
CASSEVAALSYEQYF
TGTGCCAGCAGTGAAGTAGCGGCCCTCTCCTACGAGCAGTACTTC
>TRBD1|TRBV12-3/TRBV12-4|few|TRBJ2-7|13
CASRGQGLGEQYF
TGTGCCAGCAGGGGACAGGGCCTGGGTGAGCAGTACTTC
>NA|TRBV28|NA|TRBJ1-3|13
CASLGVAGNTIYF
TGTGCCAGCCTTGGAGTGGCGGGAAACACCATATATTTT
>NA|TRBV7-9|few|TRBJ1-4|14
CASSLGGLDEKLFF
TGTGCCAGCAGCTTGGGGGGTCTCGATGAAAAACTGTTTTTT
>NA|TRBV7-2|many|TRBJ1-6|16
CASSLPSGTSGVALHF
TGTGCCAGCAGCTTACCAAGCGGCACTAGTGGTGTGGCCCTCCACTTT
>TRBD1|TRBV20-1|NA|TRBJ1-5|15
CSARAPGQGNQPQHF
TGCAGTGCTAGGGCCCCGGGACAGGGCAATCAGCCCCAGCATTTT
>TRBD1|TRBV7-8|few|TRBJ1-1|18
CASSLAHRGQVANTEAFF
TGTGCCAGCAGCTTAGCCCACAGGGGGCAAGTCGCGAACACTGAAGCTTTCTTT
>NA|TRBV2|NA|TRBJ1-5|14
CASSDLGPGQPQHF
TGTGCCAGCAGTGATTTGGGGCCGGGGCAGCCCCAGCATTTT
>TRBD1|TRBV7-9|NA|TRBJ1-1|16
CASRPTPGQGYTEAFF
TGTGCCAGCAGGCCAACCCCGGGACAGGGGTACACTGAAGCTTTCTTT
>TRBD2|TRBV11-3|few|TRBJ2-5|12
CASSSSGLAVHF
TGTGCCAGCAGCTCGTCGGGACTAGCAGTTCACTTC
>NA|TRBV6-1|NA|TRBJ1-5|13
CASRSLGKQPQHF
TGTGCCAGCCGATCCTTAGGGAAACAGCCCCAGCATTTT
>TRBD1|TRBV10-3|NA|TRBJ1-2|13
CAIRETGIGGYTF
TGTGCCATCAGGGAGACAGGGATCGGAGGCTACACCTTC
>NA|TRBV20-1|few|TRBJ2-7|13
CSASPSPNYEQYF
TGCAGTGCTAGCCCTAGCCCCAACTACGAGCAGTACTTC
>TRBD1|TRBV5-1|few|TRBJ1-1|15
CASSPLTGSGSEAFF
TGCGCCAGCAGCCCCTTGACAGGGTCGGGGTCTGAAGCTTTCTTT
>TRBD1|TRBV12-3/TRBV12-4|many|TRBJ2-7|14
CASSLWTGDDEQYF
TGTGCCAGCAGTTTGTGGACAGGGGACGACGAGCAGTACTTC
>NA|TRBV6-1|NA|TRBJ2-4|11
CASSEKVFQYF
TGTGCCAGCAGTGAAAAGGTCTTTCAGTACTTC
>NA|TRBV2|many|TRBJ1-2|16
CASSTLKQGPGYGYTF
TGTGCCAGCAGCACACTTAAACAGGGTCCGGGCTATGGCTACACCTTC
>NA|TRBV27|NA|TRBJ2-1|16
CASSRDTGHSYNEQFF
TGTGCCAGCAGTAGGGACACCGGTCACTCCTACAATGAGCAGTTCTTC
>NA|TRBV7-8|many|TRBJ1-1|14
CASSRQTGNTEAFF
TGTGCCAGCAGCCGCCAAACAGGGAACACTGAAGCTTTCTTT
>NA|TRBV11-2|few|TRBJ2-6|16
CASSLELGTGANVLTF
TGTGCCAGCAGCTTAGAGCTGGGAACTGGGGCCAACGTCCTGACTTTC
>TRBD2|TRBV20-1|NA|TRBJ2-2|16
CSARGGGLAGTGELFF
TGCAGTGCTAGAGGGGGAGGACTAGCGGGAACCGGGGAGCTGTTTTTT
>NA|TRBV20-1|NA|TRBJ1-2|12
CSASRAGSGYTF
TGCAGTGCTAGTCGGGCAGGGAGTGGCTACACCTTC
>NA|TRBV6-1|many|TRBJ2-4|14
CASGNTIAKNIQYF
TGTGCCAGCGGCAATACCATAGCCAAAAACATTCAGTACTTC
>NA|TRBV28|few|TRBJ2-4|12
CASRHTADGQYF
TGTGCCAGCAGACACACGGCAGATGGGCAGTACTTC
>NA|TRBV30|NA|TRBJ2-2|12
CAWTGNTGELFF
TGTGCCTGGACCGGGAATACCGGGGAGCTGTTTTTT
>NA|TRBV3-1|NA|TRBJ2-5|11
CASSPGLLQYF
TGTGCCAGCAGCCCTGGGCTTCTTCAGTACTTC
>NA|TRBV7-9|NA|TRBJ1-1|15
CASSFRGGMNTEAFF
TGTGCCAGCAGCTTTAGGGGGGGAATGAACACTGAAGCTTTCTTT
>TRBD1|TRBV20-1|NA|TRBJ1-5|15
CSATTHRGSNQPQHF
TGCAGTGCTACAACCCACAGGGGTAGCAATCAGCCCCAGCATTTT
>NA|TRBV27|NA|TRBJ2-2|15
CASSGYATNTGELFF
TGTGCCAGCAGTGGATACGCGACTAACACCGGGGAGCTGTTTTTT
>NA|TRBV14|NA|TRBJ1-4|15
CASSPLGQNNEKLFF
TGTGCCAGCAGCCCCCTCGGACAGAATAATGAAAAACTGTTTTTT
>NA|TRBV14|few|TRBJ2-7|15
CASSQEWGSGYEQYF
TGTGCCAGCAGCCAAGAATGGGGGTCGGGCTACGAGCAGTACTTC
>TRBD1|TRBV19|NA|TRBJ1-2|14
CASSFGQGASGYTF
TGTGCCAGTAGTTTCGGACAGGGGGCTTCGGGCTACACCTTC
>NA|TRBV20-1|NA|TRBJ2-7|13
CSAAGPGSYEQYF
TGCAGTGCTGCCGGGCCAGGCTCCTACGAGCAGTACTTC
>TRBD2|TRBV20-1|few|TRBJ2-7|13
CSAQAGGLDEQYF
TGCAGTGCCCAAGCGGGAGGGCTGGACGAGCAGTACTTC
>NA|TRBV29-1|few|TRBJ2-7|14
CSVGGDRNSYEQYF
TGCAGCGTTGGGGGGGACAGAAACTCCTACGAGCAGTACTTC
>NA|TRBV25-1|NA|TRBJ1-1|13
CASTRGANLEAFF
TGTGCCAGCACCCGGGGGGCCAATTTGGAAGCTTTCTTT
>TRBD1|TRBV9|NA|TRBJ1-1|15
CASSFGQAGYTEAFF
TGTGCCAGCAGCTTCGGACAGGCTGGGTACACTGAAGCTTTCTTT
>TRBD1|TRBV11-2|few|TRBJ1-4|16
CASSPGQSGGYEKLFF
TGTGCCAGCAGCCCGGGACAGAGTGGGGGGTATGAAAAACTGTTTTTT
>NA|TRBV3-1|few|TRBJ1-2|18
CASSQDYPRHRANYGYTF
TGTGCCAGCAGCCAAGATTACCCCAGACACCGAGCTAACTATGGCTACACCTTC
>TRBD2|TRBV29-1|few|TRBJ2-5|16
CSVGGLAGEVAETQYF
TGCAGCGTCGGGGGACTAGCGGGAGAGGTCGCAGAGACCCAGTACTTC
>NA|TRBV2|many|TRBJ1-1|15
CASSVDTPFNTEAFF
TGTGCCAGCAGTGTCGACACACCCTTTAACACTGAAGCTTTCTTT
>NA|TRBV30|few|TRBJ1-2|13
CAWSVQSDYGYTF
TGTGCCTGGAGTGTACAGTCGGACTATGGCTACACCTTC
>TRBD2|TRBV6-1|many|TRBJ2-7|14
CASSEYSGGNEQYF
TGTGCCAGCAGTGAATATAGCGGGGGTAACGAGCAGTACTTC
>NA|TRBV20-1|once|TRBJ1-1|13
CSAPREVGTEAFF
TGCAGTGCCCCCCGAGAGGTTGGCACTGAAGCTTTCTTT
>NA|TRBV7-6|few|TRBJ1-1|13
CASSFMRDTEAFF
TGTGCCAGCAGCTTCATGAGGGACACTGAAGCTTTCTTT
>TRBD2|TRBV19|NA|TRBJ2-2|15
CASSPVAGVAGELFF
TGTGCCAGTAGTCCTGTAGCGGGAGTAGCCGGGGAGCTGTTTTTT
>NA|TRBV6-1|many|TRBJ1-5|15
CASSEYQDNNQPQHF
TGTGCCAGCAGTGAATATCAGGACAACAATCAGCCCCAGCATTTT
>TRBD1|TRBV14|NA|TRBJ1-5|17
CASSQVHLGTAYAPQHF
TGTGCCAGCAGCCAAGTACACCTGGGGACAGCTTACGCGCCCCAGCATTTT